The sequence of this TCR beta chain was determined in a study of T cells expressing NK-cell markers. Study-wide context: HCMV serostatus: seven of eight sequenced donors positive, one negative.

Looked up from germline, CDR1 is MGHRA and CDR2 is YSYEKL. The length of the CDR3 is 18 residues. TCRdb reprocessed the 5' RACE reads, with one entry per CDR3 protein and no DNA. In all, the sample yields some 500,000 distinct CDR3 sequences. The chain employs TRBV4-1 and TRBJ2-1; without DNA, the TCRdb call of TRBD2 cannot be checked. The sequencing input was blood T cells: a sorted CD56 or NKG2C T cell subset, CD4+ or CD8+ T cells, or bulk PBMC T cells (not recorded which). The clonotype comes from a woman between 45 and 65 years old in good health. The chain's CDR3 is CASSPKPLLAGVDNEQFF.